The entry that follows covers one T cell receptor beta chain sequence. This entry belongs to a study of blood T cell repertoires in COVID-19. There are 18 residues in the CDR3. V lost 6 bases, J lost 3 bases, and 12 bases stayed unmatched. CDR1 is ENHRY, CDR2 SYGVKD, per germline. Sequencing used immunoSEQ multiplex PCR; TCRdb keeps in-frame clones, though not all of them. The sample lists 65,000 to 75,000 clones; 80% to 90% were seen once. The receptor's source is a woman older than 75 with active or convalescent COVID-19. The chain joins TRBV10-3 to TRBJ2-3; 13 bases align to TRBD2. Sequenced sample: peripheral blood. CDR3 nucleotides: TGTGCCATCAGAGACCGAATGACTAGCGGGGGGCTAACAGATACGCAGTATTTT. Its translation: CAIRDRMTSGGLTDTQYF.